Below are 22 T cell receptor beta chains sequenced from a single sample in a study of HIV-infected children after antiretroviral therapy interruption. The treatment denotes: PENTA 11 planned treatment interruption arm or continuous ART arm. RNA-based 3' RACE libraries used unique molecular identifiers. TCRdb reprocessed the 3' RACE reads via MiXCR and lists one record per CDR3 protein. In the table there are about 37,000 distinct CDR3 sequences, approximately 7% of which are singletons. Source: CD45RA+ CD4+ T cells from PBMCs, pooled from several time points, taken from a donor given antiretroviral therapy, either interrupted or continuous. Documented subset: naive CD4+ CD45RA+ CD45RO- T cells. Receptors originate from a pool of human donors with HIV.

This clonotype was counted many times. The chain combines TRBV9 with TRBJ2-5; D is uncertain. Germline V gene sequence: CDR1 SGDLS, CDR2 YYNGEE. V was shortened by 1 base and J by 2 bases, with 12 bases between the two germline ends. This CDR3 has 15 amino acids. CDR3: CASSVLGNPQETQYF. For the CDR3, the DNA is TGTGCCAGCAGCGTATTGGGGAACCCACAAGAGACCCAGTACTTC.

This clonotype was seen ten or more times. V and J are TRBV28 and TRBJ2-7; 12 bases agree with TRBD2. The J segment lost 0 bases and the V segment lost 6 bases, leaving 18 bases of the junction unmatched. Per the germline V gene, CDR1 is MDHEN and CDR2 is SYDVKM. This CDR3 region has 20 residues. CDR3 region: CASSYLLRLAGGPGSYEQYF. The CDR3 region has the DNA TGTGCCAGCAGCTACCTCTTGCGGCTAGCGGGAGGGCCGGGCTCCTACGAGCAGTACTTC.

About this clonotype: This may stem from a read error, because a much larger clone lies one nucleotide away. V and J are TRBV12-5 and TRBJ2-1; 13 nucleotides agree with TRBD2. Germline loops: CDR1 LGHNT, CDR2 FRNRAP. This CDR3 region has 16 residues. CDR3 sequence reads: CVSGLQLAGGPDEQFF. The CDR3 nucleotides read TGTGTTAGTGGTCTGCAACTAGCGGGAGGGCCCGATGAGCAGTTCTTC.

Sample share makes this clonotype medium-sized. The chain combines TRBV10-3 with TRBJ2-5; no firm D call. Per the germline V gene, CDR1 is ENHRY and CDR2 is SYGVKD. The CDR3 length is 12 residues. Trimming removed 3 bases at V and 5 bases at J, with 7 bases between. CDR3 bases: TGTGCCATCAGTGAACAAGAGGAGACCCAGTACTTC. This sequence encodes CAISEQEETQYF.

This clonotype was recorded at least ten times. V usage is TRBV12-3 or TRBV12-4 and J usage is TRBJ1-1, with a possible D match to TRBD1 (5 bases). The CDR3 contains 13 residues. With 8 bases removed from V and 0 bases from J, the gap between germline ends came to 10 bases. For the CDR3, the DNA is TGTGCCAGCGGGGACGGACTGAACACTGAAGCTTTCTTT. Its protein product is CASGDGLNTEAFF.

This clonotype was seen ten or more times. The chain links TRBV7-2 to TRBJ2-1; 8 bases match TRBD2. The CDR3 extends over 16 amino acids. The junction had 7 bases not matched to a gene; V was cut back by 5 bases and J by 1 base. Germline lookup yields CDR1 SGHTA and CDR2 FQGNSA. In DNA, the CDR3 is TGTGCCAGCAGCCCGACCGTAGCGGGATCCTACAATGAGCAGTTCTTC. It translates to CASSPTVAGSYNEQFF.

This clonotype was seen many times. V usage is TRBV12-5 and J usage is TRBJ1-5; a possible D gene is TRBD1 (5 bases). V was trimmed by 2 bases and J by 6 bases, leaving 8 bases between them. CDR1 is LGHNT, CDR2 FRNRAP, per germline. The CDR3 extends over 13 amino acids. The CDR3 region is CASGLPGGQPQHF. In nucleotides, the CDR3 is TGTGCTAGTGGTTTGCCCGGGGGTCAGCCCCAGCATTTT.

This clonotype was counted many times. The chain recombines TRBV3-1 with TRBJ1-1; D remains ambiguous. V gave up 3 bases and J gave up 1 base, with 3 bases separating them. Germline V gives CDR1 LGHDT, CDR2 YNNKEL (reference sequence). The CDR3 is made up of 12 amino acids. CDR3 DNA sequence: TGTGCCAGCAGCCATCCGAACACTGAAGCTTTCTTT. Its protein product is CASSHPNTEAFF. Combining the CDR3 with reference TRBV3-1 and TRBJ1-1 gives the whole variable domain DTAVSQTPKYLVTQMGNDKSIKCEQNLGHDTMYWYKQDSKKFLKIMFSYNNKELIINETVPNRFSPKSPDKAHLNLHINSLELGDSAVYFCASSHPNTEAFFGQGTRLTVV.

This clonotype was counted between two and nine times. V is TRBV7-2 and J is TRBJ2-7, with 8 positions matching TRBD1. Germline-derived CDR1 and CDR2 are SGHTA and FQGNSA. V lost 3 bases, J lost 1 base, and 5 bases stayed unmatched. CDR3 size: 15 residues. CDR3 in amino acids: CASSFTRGRSYEQYF. In DNA form, the CDR3 reads TGTGCCAGCAGCTTCACCAGGGGGCGATCCTACGAGCAGTACTTC.

This clonotype was observed a handful of times. The chain couples TRBV25-1 to TRBJ1-4, with D possibly TRBD1 on 5 matching bases. CDR3 length: 13 residues. V gave up 8 bases and J gave up 8 bases, with 15 bases separating them. The V gene's germline CDR1 is MGHDK and CDR2 SYGVNS. DNA of the CDR3: TGTGCCAGCCGACGGTTAGGGGAGGAAAAACTGTTTTTT. Protein: CASRRLGEEKLFF.

This clonotype occurred many times. This chain connects TRBV4-3 to TRBJ2-1, with TRBD1 matching 7 bases. J lost 3 bases, V lost 2 bases, and 4 bases had no gene match. Germline loops: CDR1 LGHNA, CDR2 YSLEER. The CDR3 totals 15 residues. CDR3 sequence (DNA): TGCGCCAGCAGCCAAACAGGGGAGATCTACAATGAGCAGTTCTTC. This encodes CASSQTGEIYNEQFF.

This clonotype was seen ten or more times. The chain uses TRBV6-5 and TRBJ2-3; a weak D match, TRBD2 (7 bases). This CDR3 is 16 amino acids long. With 6 bases removed from V and 2 bases from J, the gap between germline ends came to 18 bases. Germline V gives CDR1 MNHEY, CDR2 SVGAGI. CDR3 bases: TGTGCCAGCAGGAAACCCGGGGGGCGCAACACAGATACGCAGTATTTT. Its translation is CASRKPGGRNTDTQYF.

This chain uses TRBV15 with TRBJ2-2, with 7 bases identical to TRBD1. The CDR3 length is 17 residues. From germline, CDR1 is LNHNV and CDR2 YYDKDF (reference sequence). J was trimmed by 5 bases and V by 0 bases; bases with no gene match: 9. The CDR3 spells CATSRDPGGDLTGELFF. The CDR3 DNA reads TGTGCCACCAGCAGAGATCCAGGGGGAGATTTGACCGGGGAGCTGTTTTTT.

This clonotype came up many times. This rearrangement joins TRBV29-1 to TRBJ2-1; D not certain. The CDR3 extends over 12 amino acids. From germline, CDR1 is SQVTM and CDR2 ANQGSEA. Trimming took off 4 bases at V and 8 bases at J, with 12 bases between the two ends. In DNA form, the CDR3 reads TGCAGCGTTGGGACGGATACGGATGAGCAGTTCTTC. It specifies CSVGTDTDEQFF.

This clonotype has ten or more counts. The chain has TRBV18 and TRBJ1-1, with no clear D. The CDR3 totals 14 residues. Trimming left V 2 bases short and J 6 bases short, with 13 bases between. Germline V gene sequence: CDR1 KGHSH, CDR2 LQKENI. In nucleotides, the CDR3 is TGTGCCAGCTCACCAGAGGGAGGGAGCGCTGAAGCTTTCTTT. It specifies CASSPEGGSAEAFF. Drawing the rest from reference TRBV18 and TRBJ1-1, the complete variable domain is NAGVMQNPRHLVRRRGQEARLRCSPMKGHSHVYWYRQLPEEGLKFMVYLQKENIIDESGMPKERFSAEFPKEGPSILRIQQVVRGDSAAYFCASSPEGGSAEAFFGQGTRLTVV.

This clonotype occurred many times. The rearrangement joins TRBV14 to TRBJ1-3, with D unresolved. With 4 bases removed from V and 0 bases from J, the gap between germline ends came to 7 bases. This CDR3 has 14 amino acids. CDR1 SGHDN and CDR2 FVKESK come from the germline V gene. In nucleotides, the CDR3 is TGTGCCAGCAGCCGAGGGAGCTCTGGAAACACCATATATTTT. Amino acid sequence: CASSRGSSGNTIYF.

This clonotype showed up many times. The chain carries TRBV3-1 and TRBJ2-1; 7 bases match TRBD2. CDR1 and CDR2 (germline): LGHDT, YNNKEL (reference sequence). The J segment lost 6 bases and the V segment lost 1 base, leaving 6 bases of the junction unmatched. The length of the CDR3 is 15 residues. CDR3 amino acids: CASSQGILATNEQFF. The CDR3 DNA reads as TGTGCCAGCAGCCAAGGGATACTAGCGACCAATGAGCAGTTCTTC.

This clonotype was recorded many times. The V gene is TRBV24-1, the J gene TRBJ2-3, with D perhaps matching TRBD1 (6 bases). This CDR3 region has 14 residues. The germline V gene has CDR1 KGHDR and CDR2 SFDVKD. V was trimmed by 6 bases and J by 6 bases, leaving 15 bases between them. CDR3 region: CATSKGHPRDTQYF. The CDR3 nucleotides read TGTGCCACCAGTAAGGGACATCCAAGGGATACGCAGTATTTT.

With respect to this clonotype: The junction does not match germline at one end; this may be a read error. CDR3 sequence reads: CASSPLTGVFQETQYF. The CDR3 DNA reads TGTGCCAGCAGTCCCCTGACAGGGGTCTTCCAAGAGACCCAGTACTTC. The gene calls are TRBV23-1 and TRBJ2-5; 8 nucleotides align to TRBD1. TRBV23-1 is an open reading frame, and its role is uncertain. CDR3 length: 16 amino acids.

This clonotype was counted at least ten times. The CDR3, as DNA: TGTGCCAGCAGACAAAGTGCGGGAGCCGGGGAGCTGTTTTTT. Protein sequence: CASRQSAGAGELFF. The gene calls are TRBV7-9 and TRBJ2-2; TRBD2 matches at 7 bases. Looked up from germline, CDR1 is SEHNR and CDR2 is FQNEAQ (reference sequence). After removal of 6 bases from V and 6 bases from J, the junction contained 7 bases not matched to a gene. This CDR3 has 14 amino acids.

This clonotype was observed many times. The rearrangement joins TRBV7-9 to TRBJ2-7, with D possibly TRBD2 on 5 matching bases. The V gene's germline CDR1 is SEHNR and CDR2 FQNEAQ (reference sequence). Trimming took 5 bases from V and 2 from J, leaving 13 bases between them. The CDR3 runs to 14 residues. This chain's CDR3 is CASSPRGKTYEQYF. DNA of the CDR3: TGTGCCAGCAGCCCCCGGGGAAAAACCTACGAGCAGTACTTC.

This clonotype was recorded many times. V and J are TRBV6-5 and TRBJ2-1; the match to TRBD2 covers 10 bases. The CDR3 loop spans 16 amino acids. Looked up from germline, CDR1 is MNHEY and CDR2 is SVGAGI. The J segment lost 7 bases and the V segment lost 8 bases, leaving 14 bases of the junction unmatched. CDR3 sequence reads: CASRPARGLARNEQFF. The CDR3 nucleotides are TGTGCCAGCCGACCCGCCAGGGGACTAGCGAGAAATGAGCAGTTCTTC.